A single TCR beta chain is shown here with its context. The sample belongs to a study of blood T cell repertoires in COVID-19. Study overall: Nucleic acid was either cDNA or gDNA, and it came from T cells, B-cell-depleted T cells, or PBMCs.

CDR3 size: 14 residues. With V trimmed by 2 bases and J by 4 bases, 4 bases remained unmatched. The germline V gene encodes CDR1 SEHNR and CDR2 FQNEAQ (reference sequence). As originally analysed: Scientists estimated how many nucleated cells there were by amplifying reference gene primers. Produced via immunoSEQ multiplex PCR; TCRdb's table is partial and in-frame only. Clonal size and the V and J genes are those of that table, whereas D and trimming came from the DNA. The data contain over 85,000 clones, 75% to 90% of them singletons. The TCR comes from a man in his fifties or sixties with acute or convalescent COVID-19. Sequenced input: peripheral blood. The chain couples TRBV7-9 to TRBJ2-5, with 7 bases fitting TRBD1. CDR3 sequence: CASSLSTGAETQYF. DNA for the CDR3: TGTGCCAGCAGCTTATCAACAGGGGCAGAGACCCAGTACTTC.